These T cell receptor beta chains were read from a single sample in a study of blood T cell repertoires in COVID-19. Generated by immunoSEQ multiplex PCR, the TCRdb table keeps only in-frame clones and is missing some. The repertoire holds some 270,000 clones, with 80% to 90% as singletons. Specimen: peripheral blood. The receptors originated from a woman aged 70-85 years with acute or convalescent COVID-19. Both conserved end residues are part of each CDR3. D genes are given only for firm matches. Only part of the rows carry a size: once, few, many, or a class if the clone is expanded.

j_call d_call v_call clone_size cdr3_nt cdr3_aa
TRBJ1-2 - TRBV12-2 few TGTGCAAGTCGACCCCACAGGGGATGGGGCTACACCTTC CASRPHRGWGYTF
TRBJ2-1 TRBD1 TRBV18 - TGTGCCAGCTCACCTAGCGACAGGGTCGGGTTCTTC CASSPSDRVGFF
TRBJ2-1 TRBD2 TRBV9 - TGTGCCAGCAGCGTAGACCTCGGGGGGGATAGTGGCAATGAGCAGTTCTTC CASSVDLGGDSGNEQFF
TRBJ1-2 - TRBV5-1 few TGCGCCAGCAGGGGAGATGGCTACACCTTC CASRGDGYTF
TRBJ1-2 - TRBV15 - TGTGCCACCGCTCGGGACAAATTTAACTATGGCTACACCTTC CATARDKFNYGYTF
TRBJ1-2 - TRBV5-1 - TGCGCCAGCAGCCCTTCGGGGGGTGCTCGGGGCTACACCTTC CASSPSGGARGYTF
TRBJ1-2 - TRBV3-1/TRBV3-2 few TGTGCCAGCAGCCACTCGGCCGGGACAAGGGTTGTAGGAGACACCTTC CASSHSAGTRVVGDTF
TRBJ2-5 - TRBV20-1 - TGCAGTGGAATTAGGGGAGAGACCCAGTACTTC CSGIRGETQYF
TRBJ2-3 - TRBV10-2 - TGCGCCAGCAGACTCAGGACTGATGGGGATACGCAGTATTTT CASRLRTDGDTQYF
TRBJ1-4 - TRBV6-6 once TGTGCCAGCGGGGGGGTGGCTAATGAAAAACTGTTTTTT CASGGVANEKLFF
TRBJ1-2 - TRBV19 - TGTGCCAGCCCCGACATGACCTATTACTATGGCTACACCTTC CASPDMTYYYGYTF
TRBJ2-1 TRBD1 TRBV6-5 - TGTGCCACCGTAAGGGGGCGGGAGCAGTTCTTC CATVRGREQFF
TRBJ2-2 TRBD1 TRBV7-2 - TGTGCCAGCAGCTTAGGGACAGGGCTGACCGGGGAGCTGTTTTTT CASSLGTGLTGELFF
TRBJ2-5 TRBD2 TRBV3-1/TRBV3-2 - TGTGCCAGCCTTTCGAGGGCTAGCGGGGGGCAAGCGACCCAGTACTTC CASLSRASGGQATQYF
TRBJ1-1 - TRBV9 - TGTGCCAGCAGCGTAAACGTCGGCACTGAAGCTTTCTTT CASSVNVGTEAFF
TRBJ1-1 - TRBV18 - TGTGCCAGCTCCCAACAGGTGAACACTGAAGCTTTCTTT CASSQQVNTEAFF
TRBJ1-1 - TRBV28 - TGTGCCAGCAATTTCCTAAACACTGAAGCTTTCTTT CASNFLNTEAFF
TRBJ2-3 - TRBV12-3/TRBV12-4 - TGTGCCAGCAGTAACAGAGGCACAGATACGCAGTATTTT CASSNRGTDTQYF
TRBJ2-2 TRBD2 TRBV4-2 - TGTGCCAGCAGCCCAGAAGCGGGGGGTTCCGGGGAGCTGTTTTTT CASSPEAGGSGELFF
TRBJ1-1 TRBD1 TRBV29-1 - TGCAGCGCCAGGGGGCAGGGGAACACTGAAGCTTTCTTT CSARGQGNTEAFF
TRBJ2-5 - TRBV7-6 - TGTGCCAGCAGCCAAATCCGGGACTCGGAGACCCAGTACTTC CASSQIRDSETQYF
TRBJ2-3 TRBD2 TRBV15 - TGTGCCACCAGCAGTGGGATTAGCGGGGGCACAGATACGCAGTATTTT CATSSGISGGTDTQYF
TRBJ2-2 - TRBV5-5 - TGTGCCAGCAGCCCCCTGGCGGGGTACACCGGGGAGCTGTTTTTT CASSPLAGYTGELFF
TRBJ1-5 - TRBV6-5 - TGTGCCAGCATCAAGCCGGGGAGTCAGCCCCAGCATTTT CASIKPGSQPQHF
TRBJ1-2 TRBD1 TRBV5-1 once TGCGCCAGCAGCAACGACAGGGATCGCTACACCTTC CASSNDRDRYTF
TRBJ2-3 TRBD2 TRBV7-9 - TGTGCCAGCAGCAACTTACTAGCGGGGGGGCCACATACGCAGTATTTT CASSNLLAGGPHTQYF
TRBJ2-3 TRBD1 TRBV3-1/TRBV3-2 few TGTGCCAGCAGCCCCGGGACAGGGAGGGCCACAGATACGCAGTATTTT CASSPGTGRATDTQYF
TRBJ1-1 TRBD1 TRBV7-9 - TGTGCCAGCAGCATCGGGACAGGAGAAGCTTTCTTT CASSIGTGEAFF
TRBJ1-2 - TRBV11-3 - TGTGCCAGCAGCTTAGATCGCGGAGGTTCGCCTAACTATGGCTACACCTTC CASSLDRGGSPNYGYTF
TRBJ1-1 - TRBV30 few TGTGCCTGGAGTGGTCACGGGAGGGATGAAGCTTTCTTT CAWSGHGRDEAFF
TRBJ1-5 TRBD1 TRBV19 - TGTGCCAGTAGTCCACGAGGACAGGGTGGCAATCAGCCCCAGCATTTT CASSPRGQGGNQPQHF